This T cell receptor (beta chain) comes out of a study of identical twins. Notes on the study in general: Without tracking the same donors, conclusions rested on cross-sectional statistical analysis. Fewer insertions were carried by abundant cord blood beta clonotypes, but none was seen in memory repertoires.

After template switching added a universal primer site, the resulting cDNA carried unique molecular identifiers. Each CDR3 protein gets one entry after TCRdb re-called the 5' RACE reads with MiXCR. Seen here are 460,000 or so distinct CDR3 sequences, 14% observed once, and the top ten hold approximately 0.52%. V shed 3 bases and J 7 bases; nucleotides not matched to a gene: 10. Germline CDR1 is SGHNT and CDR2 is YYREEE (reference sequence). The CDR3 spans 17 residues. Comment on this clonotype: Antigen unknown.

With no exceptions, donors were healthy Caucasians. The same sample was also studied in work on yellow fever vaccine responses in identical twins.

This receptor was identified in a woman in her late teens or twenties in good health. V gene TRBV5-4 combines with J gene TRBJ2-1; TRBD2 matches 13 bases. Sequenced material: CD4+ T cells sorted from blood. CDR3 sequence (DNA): TGTGCCAGCAGCTCGCAGACCGGGACTAGCGGGATAAATGAGCAGTTCTTC. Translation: CASSSQTGTSGINEQFF.